This T cell receptor beta chain was documented in a study of shared clonotypes between healthy human individuals. The assay was immunoSEQ multiplex PCR, and TCRdb's table has in-frame clones only and misses some. The sample has around 500,000 clones, roughly 80% seen once. Per the germline V gene, CDR1 is LGHNA and CDR2 is YNFKEQ. The CDR3 has 14 residues. V lost 3 bases and J lost 1; bases outside the gene matches: 2. The source is a woman in her forties in good health. Some clones in this sample may be carry-over from other donors' samples. The sequenced sample consisted of PBMCs. The rearrangement joins TRBV4-2 to TRBJ2-5, with 7 positions matching TRBD1. The CDR3 spells CASSQGQIQETQYF. Written as DNA, the CDR3 is TGTGCCAGCAGCCAGGGACAGATCCAAGAGACCCAGTACTTC.